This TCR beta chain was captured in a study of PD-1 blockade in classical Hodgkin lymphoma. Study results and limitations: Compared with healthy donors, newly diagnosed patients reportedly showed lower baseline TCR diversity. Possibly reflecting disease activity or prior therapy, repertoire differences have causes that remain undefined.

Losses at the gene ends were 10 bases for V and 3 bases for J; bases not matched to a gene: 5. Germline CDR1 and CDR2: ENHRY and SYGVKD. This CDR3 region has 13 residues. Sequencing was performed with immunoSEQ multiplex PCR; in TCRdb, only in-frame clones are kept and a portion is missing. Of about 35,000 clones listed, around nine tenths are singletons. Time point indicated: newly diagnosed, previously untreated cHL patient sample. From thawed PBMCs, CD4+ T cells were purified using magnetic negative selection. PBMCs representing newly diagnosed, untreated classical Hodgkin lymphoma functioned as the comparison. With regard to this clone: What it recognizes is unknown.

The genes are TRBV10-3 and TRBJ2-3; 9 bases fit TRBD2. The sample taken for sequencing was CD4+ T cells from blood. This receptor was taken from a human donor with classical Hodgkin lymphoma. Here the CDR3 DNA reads TGTGCCAGTAGCGGGAGCAGTACAGATACGCAGTATTTT. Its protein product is CASSGSSTDTQYF.